The 26 T cell receptor beta chains listed next were all sequenced from one sample in a study of T cell clonality in common variable immunodeficiency. The table came from immunoSEQ multiplex PCR; TCRdb's copy has only in-frame clones and leaves some out. This sample carries fewer than 55,000 clones and no singletons, and 2% to 2.5% goes to the top ten. Sequencing input: peripheral blood mononuclear cells. These receptors were obtained from a person between 18 and 69 years old in good health.

This clone has at least ten counts. The read falls 3 residues short of the CDR3 end, and the missing part is taken from the germline J gene. The chain joins TRBV20-1 to TRBJ2-5; TRBD2 matches 12 bases. The ends lost 0 bases at V and 5 bases at J; junction bases unmatched: 4. The germline CDR1 and CDR2 sequences are DFQATT and SNEGSKA (reference sequence). The CDR3 totals 15 residues. CDR3 sequence reads: CSARDRLAGAETQYF. The DNA read from the CDR3 is TGCAGTGCTAGAGATCGACTAGCGGGAGCTGAGACC.

This clone has a count of ten or more. The read ends 3 residues shy of where the CDR3 ends; the end is completed using the germline J gene. V usage is TRBV7-3 and J usage is TRBJ2-2, with TRBD2 identical over 9 bases. The CDR3 is 15 amino acids. Per the germline V gene, CDR1 is SGHTA and CDR2 is FQGTGA. V trimming: 1 base; J trimming: 7 bases; junction bases outside the gene matches: 4. The covered CDR3 bases are TGTGCCAGCAGCTTAATAGCGGGAGACGGCGGGGAG. This translates into CASSLIAGDGGE. In full, the CDR3 reads CASSLIAGDGGELFF.

Many counts were recorded for this clone. Read sequence stops 3 residues before the CDR3 end, and the germline J gene provides the missing end. J is TRBJ1-1 and V is TRBV30; 8 bases agree with TRBD1. J gave up 2 bases and V 8 bases, and 7 bases lay outside the gene matches. The CDR3 is 13 amino acids. Germline CDR1 reads GTSNPN; CDR2 reads SVGIG (reference sequence). The CDR3 loop reads CAGWTGSNTEAFF. Partial CDR3 DNA: TGTGCCGGATGGACAGGGAGTAACACTGAA.

This clone appeared many times. The CDR3 goes on 3 residues after the read ends, and that part is filled in from the germline J gene. The genes are TRBV5-1 and TRBJ2-5; D gene ambiguous. This CDR3 region has 12 residues. V was trimmed by 0 bases and J by 5 bases, leaving 5 bases between them. Germline assignment: CDR1 SGHRS and CDR2 YFSETQ. The CDR3 sequence is CASSLAYETQYF. The covered CDR3 bases are TGCGCCAGCAGCTTGGCCTATGAGACC. The whole variable domain, filled in from reference TRBV5-1 and TRBJ2-5, reads KAGVTQTPRYLIKTRGQQVTLSCSPISGHRSVSWYQQTPGQGLQFLFEYFSETQRNKGNFPGRFSGRQFSNSRSEMNVSTLELGDSALYLCASSLAYETQYFGPGTRLLVL.

As regards this clone: From the germline J gene comes the end of the CDR3, since the read stops 3 residues before it. The J gene is TRBJ2-1, the V gene TRBV5-6, with D possibly matching TRBD1 (6 bases). Germline-derived CDR1 and CDR2 are SGHDT and YYEEEE. This CDR3 is 15 amino acids long. V lost 6 bases and J 7 bases, leaving 20 bases between the germline ends. CDR3 sequence: CASTLRWQGQNEQFF. Incomplete CDR3 DNA: TGTGCCAGCACCCTCCGGTGGCAGGGGCAGAATGAG.

This clone was recorded many times. The read ends 3 residues shy of where the CDR3 ends; the end is completed using the germline J gene. The chain links TRBV10-3 to TRBJ2-3; D remains unclear. Germline loops: CDR1 ENHRY, CDR2 SYGVKD. V lost 5 bases to trimming and J lost 3 bases, with 9 bases between them. CDR3 length equals 13 residues. The CDR3 loop reads CAISLEATDTQYF. Incomplete CDR3 DNA: TGTGCCATCAGTCTCGAGGCAACAGATACG.

At least ten counts were recorded for this clone. The sequenced fragment ends 3 residues before the CDR3 boundary, so the rest is inferred from the germline J gene. V and J are TRBV19 and TRBJ2-2; 9 nucleotides line up with TRBD1. V was pared by 3 bases and J by 3 bases, with 5 bases of the junction left unmatched. The CDR3 loop spans 16 amino acids. Germline V gene sequence: CDR1 LNHDA, CDR2 SQIVND (reference sequence). The CDR3 DNA, read in part, is TGTGCCAGTAGTATTGACAGGGGGGTCGACACCGGGGAG. Its protein is CASSIDRGVDTGE. The full CDR3 sequence reads CASSIDRGVDTGELFF.

This clone occurred a few times. Read coverage stops 3 residues before the CDR3 terminus; the germline J gene supplies the remainder. The V and J genes are TRBV19 and TRBJ1-3; D uncertain. This CDR3 comprises 15 residues. Looked up from germline, CDR1 is LNHDA and CDR2 is SQIVND (reference sequence). Trimming shortened V by 3 bases and J by 2 bases, and 11 bases separated the two germline ends. The DNA read from the CDR3 is TGTGCCAGTAGTATCGGTGGGCAGGCTGGAAACACC. Translation: CASSIGGQAGNT. The full CDR3 reads CASSIGGQAGNTIYF.

For this clone: The read gets to within 3 residues of the CDR3 end, and the germline J gene fills in the rest. The J gene is TRBJ2-1, the V gene TRBV19; 8 bases are a match to TRBD2. The V gene end was trimmed by 5 bases and the J gene end by 0 bases; junction bases not matched to a gene: 6. The CDR3 contains 16 residues. Germline assignment: CDR1 LNHDA and CDR2 SQIVND (reference sequence). CDR3 DNA (partial): TGTGCCAGTAGTGCCATGAGCGGGAGCTCCTACAATGAG. Translation: CASSAMSGSSYNE. From start to end, the CDR3 is CASSAMSGSSYNEQFF.

This clone was observed at least ten times. The read ends 3 residues shy of where the CDR3 ends; the end is completed using the germline J gene. This chain links TRBV10-2 with TRBJ1-2, with 9 bases lining up with TRBD1. Germline V gene data show CDR1 as WSHSY and CDR2 as SAAADI. V shed 4 bases and J 2 bases; nucleotides not matched to a gene: 8. The CDR3 has 16 amino acids. CDR3 DNA (partial): TGCGCCAGCAGTGGCCTTACGGGACAGGGAAACTATGGC. Amino acid sequence: CASSGLTGQGNYG. The complete CDR3 sequence is CASSGLTGQGNYGYTF.

As for this clone: Read coverage stops 3 residues before the CDR3 terminus; the germline J gene supplies the remainder. This chain uses TRBV2 with TRBJ2-3; perhaps TRBD2 as D (5 bases). The length of the CDR3 is 15 residues. Per the germline V gene, CDR1 is SNHLY and CDR2 is FYNNEI. The part of the CDR3 DNA that was read is TGTGCCAGCAGTGAAGGGGTTAGCGTAAGGGAGACG. Encoded protein: CASSEGVSVRET. The full CDR3 protein is CASSEGVSVRETQYF.

This clone was found a few times. At one of its ends the junction is not consistent with the germline gene, which may arise from a read error. The read ends 3 residues early relative to the CDR3; the germline J gene fills the gap. Within the sample, other DNA sequences also encode this same CDR3. J is TRBJ1-3 and V is TRBV7-9, with D perhaps TRBD1 (6 bases). Germline values: CDR1 SEHNR, CDR2 FQNEAQ (reference sequence). The CDR3 has 15 residues. The sequenced CDR3 bases are TGTGCCAGCAGTCTACAGGGATCCACTGGAAACACT. It specifies CASSLQGSTGNT. In full, the CDR3 reads CASSLQGSTGNTIYF.

This clone has a count of ten or more. The CDR3 end is not reached by the read, which stops 3 residues before it; the germline J gene fills it in. The V gene is TRBV6-1, the J gene TRBJ2-5; 9 positions match TRBD2. The CDR3 length is 15 residues. The junction had 6 bases not matched to a gene; V was cut back by 2 bases and J by 5 bases. Germline loops: CDR1 MNHNS, CDR2 SASEGT. The CDR3 is CASSEMASGAETQYF. CDR3 DNA (partial): TGTGCCAGCAGTGAAATGGCTAGCGGGGCGGAGACC.

This clone was observed a few times. The read comes to an end 3 residues before the CDR3 does, leaving the germline J gene to fill in the end. This chain joins TRBV20-1 and TRBJ2-3; TRBD2 matches 7 bases. V lost 0 bases and J lost 2; bases outside the gene matches: 5. This CDR3 has 15 amino acids. Germline values: CDR1 DFQATT, CDR2 SNEGSKA (reference sequence). The sequenced part of the CDR3 DNA is TGCAGTGCTAGAGATCCTGCGGGGGACACAGATACG. Translated, it gives CSARDPAGDTDT. The full CDR3 reads CSARDPAGDTDTQYF.

This clone was seen ten or more times. The read terminates 3 residues ahead of where the CDR3 ends, so the germline J gene completes it. This chain joins TRBV19 and TRBJ2-2, with 9 bases matching TRBD1. Looked up from germline, CDR1 is LNHDA and CDR2 is SQIVND (reference sequence). CDR3 length: 15 amino acids. The junction had 9 bases not matched to a gene; V was cut back by 7 bases and J by 6 bases. CDR3 bases read: TGTGCCAGTACCAGAACAGGGGGCAAGTCCGGGGAG. The encoded protein is CASTRTGGKSGE. From start to end, the CDR3 is CASTRTGGKSGELFF.

This clone was observed a few times. The read stops 3 residues short of the end of the CDR3; the missing end is completed from the germline J gene. The rearrangement links TRBV2 to TRBJ1-1, with D maybe TRBD1 (6 bases). CDR1 and CDR2 (germline): SNHLY, FYNNEI. This CDR3 has 13 amino acids. V lost 7 bases and J lost 4, with 13 bases in between. The CDR3 is CASTTGLSTEAFF. The DNA read from the CDR3 is TGTGCCAGCACTACAGGGCTGAGCACTGAA. The full variable domain, with the rest looked up from reference TRBV2 and TRBJ1-1, is EPEVTQTPSHQVTQMGQEVILRCVPISNHLYFYWYRQILGQKVEFLVSFYNNEISEKSEIFDDQFSVERPDGSNFTLKIRSTKLEDSAMYFCASTTGLSTEAFFGQGTRLTVV.

This clone showed up many times. The read comes to an end 3 residues before the CDR3 does, leaving the germline J gene to fill in the end. V usage is TRBV7-8 and J usage is TRBJ2-2, with 8 bases aligning to TRBD2. The V gene's germline CDR1 is SGHVS and CDR2 FQNEAQ. Germline trimming cut 5 bases from V and 8 bases from J; bases unmatched to any gene: 7. The CDR3 runs to 14 residues. The CDR3 DNA, read in part, is TGTGCCAGCAGCATACTAGCGGTCAAGGGGGAG. Its protein is CASSILAVKGE. From start to end, the CDR3 is CASSILAVKGELFF.

As to this clone: The read ends 3 residues before the CDR3 terminus; that terminus is restored from the germline J gene. This chain uses TRBV30 with TRBJ1-2; 9 positions match TRBD1. CDR1 and CDR2 (germline): GTSNPN, SVGIG (reference sequence). CDR3 size: 14 residues. The CDR3 spells CACSGTGSLYDYTF. The CDR3 DNA, read in part, is TGTGCCTGCTCCGGGACAGGGAGTTTGTACGAC.

This clone occurred many times. The missing CDR3 end, 3 residues past where the read stops, is filled in from the germline J gene. The genes are TRBV7-3 and TRBJ1-6; a possible D gene is TRBD1 (5 bases). The V gene lost 6 bases and the J gene lost 10 bases, with 10 bases spanning the gap. CDR3 length: 12 amino acids. Germline lookup yields CDR1 SGHTA and CDR2 FQGTGA. The sequenced CDR3 bases are TGTGCCAGCAGTGCAGGGAACTCACCC. This sequence encodes CASSAGNSP. From start to end, the CDR3 is CASSAGNSPLHF.

This clone was counted many times. The CDR3 end falls 3 residues outside the read, so it is completed with the germline J gene. V is TRBV9 and J is TRBJ2-7; D uncertain. Germline V gene sequence: CDR1 SGDLS, CDR2 YYNGEE. V shed 0 bases and J shed 5 bases, with 9 bases lying between them. This CDR3 comprises 13 residues. Here the CDR3 reads CASSVGVRDEQYF. Partial CDR3 DNA: TGTGCCAGCAGCGTAGGAGTCAGAGACGAG.

In its sample, this clone was seen many times. The read stops 3 residues short of the end of the CDR3; the missing end is completed from the germline J gene. V is TRBV7-3 and J is TRBJ2-2; D is unresolved. Per germline, CDR1 SGHTA and CDR2 FQGTGA. This CDR3 comprises 13 residues. V lost 2 bases, J lost 3 bases, and 4 bases lay in between. CDR3 amino acids: CASSLEDTGELFF. The CDR3 bases that were read are TGTGCCAGCAGCTTAGAGGACACCGGGGAG.

The sample holds many counts of this clone. The CDR3 is CASSPGGGTMNTEAFF. The sequenced CDR3 bases are TGTGCCAGCTCACCCGGTGGCGGGACAATGAACACTGAA. The chain uses TRBV18 and TRBJ1-1, with D possibly being TRBD1 (6 bases). Read coverage stops 3 residues before the CDR3 terminus; the germline J gene supplies the remainder. This CDR3 has 16 residues. V was clipped by 3 bases and J by 0 bases, with 14 bases between them. Germline V CDR1 and CDR2: KGHSH, LQKENI.

This clone was detected ten times or more. Read data end 3 residues before the CDR3 end; the end is taken from the germline J gene. The chain uses TRBV19 and TRBJ2-3; D may be TRBD1 or TRBD2 (6 bases each). CDR1 is LNHDA, CDR2 SQIVND, per germline (reference sequence). V dropped 6 bases and J dropped 1 base, with 26 bases sitting between them. The CDR3 consists of 19 residues. The CDR3 is CASRRGWGAGGPGTDTQYF. Partial CDR3 DNA: TGTGCCAGTAGGAGGGGGTGGGGAGCAGGAGGGCCGGGCACAGATACG.

This clone was detected ten times or more. The CDR3 goes on 3 residues after the read ends, and that part is filled in from the germline J gene. The chain recombines TRBV2 with TRBJ2-1; TRBD1 agrees at 7 bases. Germline values: CDR1 SNHLY, CDR2 FYNNEI. The CDR3 runs to 13 residues. Trimming at V came to 3 bases and at J to 8 bases, leaving 4 bases not matched to a gene. The sequenced part of the CDR3 DNA is TGTGCCAGCAGTGAGGACAGGTTCCATGAG. The encoded protein is CASSEDRFHE. The entire CDR3 protein reads CASSEDRFHEQFF.

This clone counts as medium-sized (0.01 to 0.1%). The junction does not match germline at one end; this may be a read error. The sequenced fragment ends 3 residues before the CDR3 boundary, so the rest is inferred from the germline J gene. This chain connects TRBV7-3 to TRBJ2-1; TRBD2 aligns across 12 bases. The CDR3 sequence is 17 residues long. The germline V gene has CDR1 SGHTA and CDR2 FQGTGA. The covered CDR3 bases are TGTGCCAGCAGCCTAACTAGCGGGAGGCACAAGGTAAATGAG. Amino acid sequence: CASSLTSGRHKVNE. The entire CDR3 is CASSLTSGRHKVNEQFF. Looking up the rest from reference TRBV7-3 and TRBJ2-1 gives the full variable domain: GAGVSQTPSNKVTEKGKYVELRCDPISGHTALYWYRQSLGQGPEFLIYFQGTGAADDSGLPNDRFFAVRPEGSVSTLKIQRTERGDSAVYLCASSLTSGRHKVNEQFFGPGTRLTVL.

This clone was seen ten or more times. Read data end 3 residues before the CDR3 end; the end is taken from the germline J gene. The rearrangement uses TRBV20-1 and TRBJ2-5; 8 bases map to TRBD2. Germline CDR1 reads DFQATT; CDR2 reads SNEGSKA (reference sequence). Trimming removed 3 bases from V and 4 bases from J; junction bases left unmatched: 13. CDR3 length: 16 amino acids. The CDR3: CSARSSGGRKGETQYF. The sequenced CDR3 bases are TGCAGTGCTAGGTCGAGCGGGGGAAGGAAGGGAGAGACC.